This entry lists 26 T cell receptor beta chains sequenced from one sample in a study of OX40 agonist ivuxolimab in advanced cancers. This table comes from immunoSEQ multiplex PCR, and its TCRdb copy is limited to in-frame clones, with some not included. The data show roughly 84,000 clones, 81% seen once. Sample: CD4+ or CD8+ T cells sorted from blood, taken in a trial of the OX40 agonist ivuxolimab. The receptors originated from an adult with an advanced solid tumor such as melanoma, head and neck, liver or kidney cancer.

J is TRBJ2-7 and V is TRBV27, with TRBD1 identical over 7 bases. Trimming at V came to 4 bases and at J to 2 bases, leaving 14 bases not matched to a gene. Per the germline V gene, CDR1 is MNHEY and CDR2 is SMNVEV (reference sequence). This CDR3 comprises 17 residues. CDR3 loop: CASSYFPGTAEPYEQYF. DNA of the CDR3: TGTGCCAGCAGTTATTTCCCCGGGACAGCAGAGCCCTACGAGCAGTACTTC.

This rearrangement joins TRBV30 to TRBJ2-3; D remains ambiguous. The germline V and J ends were trimmed by 5 bases and 6 bases, with 9 bases remaining between them. CDR3 length equals 11 residues. The V gene's germline CDR1 is GTSNPN and CDR2 SVGIG (reference sequence). In nucleotides, the CDR3 is TGTGCCTGGGGCAAGGGCGATACGCAGTATTTT. This translates into CAWGKGDTQYF.

J is TRBJ1-1 and V is TRBV5-1, with 9 nucleotides matching TRBD1. Trimming at V came to 7 bases and at J to 6 bases, leaving 7 bases not matched to a gene. Germline CDR1 SGHRS, CDR2 YFSETQ. This CDR3 spans 13 amino acids. The CDR3 DNA sequence: TGCGCCAGCCTCGACAGGGGGAAGGCTGAAGCTTTCTTT. It translates to CASLDRGKAEAFF.

This chain connects TRBV2 to TRBJ2-4, with 8 bases that match TRBD1. The CDR3 covers 14 residues. In germline, CDR1 is SNHLY, CDR2 FYNNEI. After removal of 6 bases from V and 6 bases from J, the junction contained 7 bases not matched to a gene. CDR3 protein: CASSGRTGRNIQYF. In DNA form, the CDR3 reads TGTGCCAGCAGCGGCCGGACAGGGAGAAACATTCAGTACTTC.

V is TRBV5-1 and J is TRBJ2-7; D remains ambiguous. The germline V and J ends were trimmed by 0 bases and 0 bases, with 13 bases remaining between them. The CDR3 has 16 amino acids. CDR1 SGHRS and CDR2 YFSETQ come from the germline V gene. The CDR3, as DNA: TGCGCCAGCAGCTTGGGGGCGACCAAAGGCTCCTACGAGCAGTACTTC. Encoded protein: CASSLGATKGSYEQYF.

In its sample, this clone ranks as medium-sized (0.01 to 0.1%). The chain employs TRBV9 and TRBJ2-1, with 9 bases that match TRBD1. The germline V gene encodes CDR1 SGDLS and CDR2 YYNGEE. The junction had 11 bases not matched to a gene; V was cut back by 0 bases and J by 10 bases. The CDR3 is 16 amino acids. CDR3: CASSVERGQGLREQFF. In DNA, the CDR3 is TGTGCCAGCAGCGTAGAGAGGGGACAGGGTCTCCGGGAGCAGTTCTTC.

The sample holds one count of this clone. The chain carries TRBV6-5 and TRBJ2-2; D remains unclear. The CDR3 length is 16 residues. The germline CDR1 and CDR2 sequences are MNHEY and SVGAGI. V dropped 0 bases and J dropped 1 base, with 9 bases sitting between them. In DNA, the CDR3 is TGTGCCAGCAGTTACTCCAGCACAATGAACACCGGGGAGCTGTTTTTT. Encoded protein: CASSYSSTMNTGELFF.

The rearrangement uses TRBV11-2 and TRBJ1-2; TRBD1 might be the D (5 bases). Per the germline V gene, CDR1 is SGHAT and CDR2 is FQNNGV. The V and J ends lost 5 bases and 0 bases respectively, with 16 bases between them. The CDR3 is made up of 16 amino acids. The CDR3 DNA reads TGTGCCAGCAGCGAGGAGGGGCGGGCAGCTAACTATGGCTACACCTTC. Its translation: CASSEEGRAANYGYTF.

This chain joins TRBV19 and TRBJ1-5, with 9 bases that match TRBD1. Germline trimming cut 5 bases from V and 4 bases from J; bases unmatched to any gene: 3. CDR1 is LNHDA and CDR2 is SQIVND in the germline V gene (reference sequence). The CDR3 totals 14 residues. This CDR3 is CASSWGQGNQPQHF. The CDR3 DNA sequence: TGTGCCAGTAGTTGGGGACAGGGAAATCAGCCCCAGCATTTT.

This chain uses TRBV6-6 with TRBJ2-4, with 9 bases aligning to TRBD1. The CDR3 extends over 13 amino acids. Germline trimming cut 5 bases from V and 6 bases from J; bases unmatched to any gene: 2. Germline V gene lookup returns CDR1 MNHNY and CDR2 SVGAGI (reference sequence). This chain's CDR3 is CASSTGQGNIQYF. The CDR3, as DNA: TGTGCCAGCAGTACGGGACAGGGAAACATTCAGTACTTC.

The chain carries TRBV6-5 and TRBJ1-1; TRBD1 matches 7 bases. The germline gives CDR1 MNHEY, CDR2 SVGAGI. The CDR3 is 14 amino acids. Trimming took 7 bases from V and 4 from J; bases not matched to a gene: 9. Here the CDR3 reads CASKDDAGGTEAFF. In DNA form, the CDR3 reads TGTGCCAGCAAAGATGATGCAGGGGGCACTGAAGCTTTCTTT.

This clone has only a few counts. V and J are TRBV7-6 and TRBJ2-1; 7 positions agree with TRBD2. Germline V gene lookup returns CDR1 SGHVS and CDR2 FNYEAQ. V shed 2 bases, J shed 5 bases, and the junction held 24 bases outside the gene matches. The CDR3 extends over 21 amino acids. Here the CDR3 DNA reads TGTGCCAGCAGCTTATGGGCCTCTGCTCCCCTCAAGCGGGACCTAGACAATGAGCAGTTCTTC. Encoded protein: CASSLWASAPLKRDLDNEQFF.

This chain joins TRBV18 and TRBJ2-6; 9 bases agree with TRBD1. The CDR3 contains 17 residues. CDR1 is KGHSH, CDR2 LQKENI, per germline. V lost 5 bases, J lost 0 bases, and 5 bases stayed unmatched. The CDR3, as DNA: TGTGCCAGCTCAACAGGACAGGGGAGCTCTGGGGCCAACGTCCTGACTTTC. It translates to CASSTGQGSSGANVLTF.

For this clone: This CDR3 is also generated by other DNA sequences in the sample. The CDR3 is CASRPTGGSSREQYF. As DNA, the CDR3 is TGTGCCAGCAGACCTACAGGGGGATCCTCGCGGGAGCAGTACTTC. The chain combines TRBV27 with TRBJ2-7; 8 positions agree with TRBD1. The CDR3 runs 15 residues. With 6 bases clipped from V and 7 bases from J, the junction kept 14 bases outside the gene matches. CDR1 and CDR2 (germline): MNHEY, SMNVEV (reference sequence).

This clone was recorded a few times. V gene TRBV7-6 combines with J gene TRBJ2-7; weak D call: TRBD2 (6 bases). V lost 5 bases and J lost 4, with 18 bases in between. This CDR3 comprises 15 residues. The germline CDR1 and CDR2 sequences are SGHVS and FNYEAQ. In DNA form, the CDR3 reads TGTGCCAGCAGCCCAAGGTCGGGAGTTGGTTACGAGCAGTACTTC. Translation: CASSPRSGVGYEQYF.

The rearrangement joins TRBV29-1 to TRBJ1-2, with D perhaps matching TRBD1 (6 bases). In germline, CDR1 is SQVTM, CDR2 ANQGSEA. The CDR3 has 14 amino acids. V lost 4 bases, J lost 4 bases, and 16 bases lay in between. CDR3 nucleotides: TGCAGCGTTGGTGTTCCAGGGGAGGCCTATGGCTACACCTTC. This translates into CSVGVPGEAYGYTF.

The chain is built from TRBV19 and TRBJ2-2; D not resolved. The V gene lost 7 bases and the J gene lost 6 bases, with 15 bases spanning the gap. In germline, CDR1 is LNHDA, CDR2 SQIVND (reference sequence). The CDR3 has 14 residues. CDR3 amino acids: CASTDPAGPGELFF. For the CDR3, the DNA is TGTGCCAGTACCGATCCGGCAGGCCCCGGGGAGCTGTTTTTT.

The J gene is TRBJ2-7, the V gene TRBV10-3, with a tentative D call TRBD1 (6 bases). The CDR3 spans 16 residues. Trimming pared 6 bases from V and 2 bases from J, leaving 20 bases between. Germline loops: CDR1 ENHRY, CDR2 SYGVKD. The CDR3 nucleotides are TGTGCCATCAGGTCCCTTGGGCGGACAGCAACCTACGAGCAGTACTTC. Its protein product is CAIRSLGRTATYEQYF.

The rearrangement links TRBV7-3 to TRBJ2-7, with 9 nucleotides matching TRBD2. Germline assignment: CDR1 SGHTA and CDR2 FQGTGA. Trimming removed 5 bases from V and 1 base from J; junction bases left unmatched: 18. This CDR3 region has 19 residues. The DNA for the CDR3 is TGTGCCAGCAGCCTAGCTGCGGGGGGTAGCGGGAGTAGGTCCTACGAGCAGTACTTC. Encoded protein: CASSLAAGGSGSRSYEQYF.

This sequence joins TRBV11-1 and TRBJ2-2; 8 nucleotides line up with TRBD1. In germline, CDR1 is SGHAT, CDR2 FQDESV (reference sequence). The CDR3 runs to 16 residues. The ends lost 2 bases at V and 2 bases at J; junction bases unmatched: 4. The CDR3 protein is CASSLRAGGNTGELFF. The DNA for the CDR3 is TGTGCCAGCAGCTTAAGGGCAGGGGGCAACACCGGGGAGCTGTTTTTT.

Note on this clone: Other nucleotide sequences from this sample produce the same CDR3. The CDR3 nucleotides are TGTGCCAGCAGTCCCGGACAATCCTACGAGCAGTACTTC. It is translated as CASSPGQSYEQYF. The chain links TRBV28 to TRBJ2-7; possibly TRBD1 for D (5 bases). This CDR3 is built from 13 residues. With 5 bases removed from V and 1 base from J, the gap between germline ends came to 9 bases. Germline lookup yields CDR1 MDHEN and CDR2 SYDVKM.

The chain recombines TRBV29-1 with TRBJ1-2, with TRBD1 matching 7 bases. J gave up 6 bases and V 4 bases, and 5 bases lay outside the gene matches. There are 12 residues in the CDR3. The germline gives CDR1 SQVTM, CDR2 ANQGSEA. The CDR3 spells CSVARDRDGYTF. CDR3 bases: TGCAGCGTTGCCCGGGACAGAGATGGCTACACCTTC.

This sequence joins TRBV10-2 and TRBJ2-5, with TRBD1 matching 10 bases. The DNA end is a closer match to TRBJ2-7, so the J assignment may be wrong. Germline V lookup: CDR1 WSHSY, CDR2 SAAADI. CDR3 length: 15 residues. The chain's CDR3 is CASRTDRGPVYEQYF. The CDR3 DNA follows: TGCGCCAGCAGAACCGACAGGGGGCCTGTCTACGAGCAGTACTTC.

This sequence joins TRBV15 and TRBJ1-2, with 8 nucleotides matching TRBD1. This CDR3 is built from 15 residues. Losses at the gene ends were 1 base for V and 6 bases for J; bases not matched to a gene: 7. Germline V CDR1 and CDR2: LNHNV, YYDKDF (reference sequence). The CDR3 bases are TGTGCCACCAGCAGAGGCCAGGGGGCAGAGGATGGCTACACCTTC. Translating it yields CATSRGQGAEDGYTF.

The chain employs TRBV10-2 and TRBJ1-1; tentative D call: TRBD1 (5 bases). There are 14 residues in the CDR3. Germline CDR1 WSHSY, CDR2 SAAADI. V was cut by 8 bases and J by 2 bases, with 15 bases left in between. The CDR3 sequence is CASGLGGVNTEAFF. The CDR3 region has the DNA TGCGCCAGCGGACTGGGGGGGGTAAACACTGAAGCTTTCTTT.

The V and J genes are TRBV11-2 and TRBJ1-2; possible D gene TRBD1, 5 bases. This CDR3 contains 19 residues. From germline, CDR1 is SGHAT and CDR2 FQNNGV. Trimming left V 5 bases short and J 1 base short, with 26 bases between. CDR3 DNA: TGTGCCAGCAGCGGGGCGATTTTTGGCCCACATTCGATTAACTATGGCTACACCTTC. Translating gives CASSGAIFGPHSINYGYTF.